The entry below describes one T cell receptor (beta chain). The antigen remains unidentified. Germline values: CDR1 LNHNV, CDR2 YYDKDF (reference sequence). The CDR3 loop spans 15 amino acids. This entry belongs to a study of cytomegalovirus exposure and HLA in healthy donors. The wider study: Samples from HLA-typed donors yielded about 85 million unique TCRs in an early data release.

The PCR ran on 60 Vbeta and 13 Jbeta primers. TCRdb's copy holds only in-frame clones and misses some; the assay was immunoSEQ multiplex PCR. The sample comprises fewer than 150,000 clones, about 80% of which are singletons, and roughly 1.2% rests with the top ten. Findings and limits, study-wide: CMV antigen specificity was confirmed in vitro for three CMV-associated chains.

The sequenced material came from PBMCs. This clonotype was sampled from a man in his fifties in good health and CMV-seronegative. The rearrangement links TRBV15 to TRBJ2-5; D is undetermined. The J call may not be correct, given that the DNA end is closer to TRBJ2-7. Here the CDR3 DNA reads TGTGCCACCAGCAGAGAGCCCTCGACAAGCTACGAGCAGTACTTC. Its translation is CATSREPSTSYEQYF.